This T cell receptor (beta chain) was sequenced in a study of blood T cell repertoires in COVID-19. Study context: T cells, B-cell-depleted T cells, or PBMCs supplied cDNA or gDNA.

TCRdb keeps only in-frame clones here, not all; method: immunoSEQ multiplex PCR. The sample lists 53,000 or so clones, 65% to 80% occurring once. CDR1 and CDR2 (germline): KGHDR, SFDVKD. The CDR3 has 17 residues. Trimming cost V 0 bases and J 2 bases, with 13 bases left between them. This clonotype was sampled from a human donor with active or convalescent COVID-19. The donor label of this sample is uncertain. The chain carries TRBV24-1 and TRBJ2-4, with a tentative D call TRBD2 (5 bases). The sequenced sample was peripheral blood. The CDR3 DNA is TGTGCCACCAGTGATTTGAGAGGGAGTGGGACCAAAAACATTCAGTACTTC. Its translation is CATSDLRGSGTKNIQYF.